This T cell receptor beta chain originates from a study of identical twins. TCRdb passed the 5' RACE reads through MiXCR, listing each CDR3 protein once. The sample includes 600,000 to 850,000 distinct CDR3 sequences, roughly 18% seen only once; the top ten take roughly 13%. The sample also formed part of further work on T cells expressing NK-cell markers.

The source material was PBMCs. The receptor's source is a woman aged 18-35 years in good health.

The CDR3 DNA reads as TGCGCCAGCACCTTCTCGGACGGGGAGACCCAGTACTTC. It translates to CASTFSDGETQYF. The genes are TRBV5-1 and TRBJ2-5, with D unclear. Germline V gene sequence: CDR1 SGHRS, CDR2 YFSETQ. The CDR3 is 13 residues long. V lost 6 bases and J 5 bases, leaving 14 bases between the germline ends.